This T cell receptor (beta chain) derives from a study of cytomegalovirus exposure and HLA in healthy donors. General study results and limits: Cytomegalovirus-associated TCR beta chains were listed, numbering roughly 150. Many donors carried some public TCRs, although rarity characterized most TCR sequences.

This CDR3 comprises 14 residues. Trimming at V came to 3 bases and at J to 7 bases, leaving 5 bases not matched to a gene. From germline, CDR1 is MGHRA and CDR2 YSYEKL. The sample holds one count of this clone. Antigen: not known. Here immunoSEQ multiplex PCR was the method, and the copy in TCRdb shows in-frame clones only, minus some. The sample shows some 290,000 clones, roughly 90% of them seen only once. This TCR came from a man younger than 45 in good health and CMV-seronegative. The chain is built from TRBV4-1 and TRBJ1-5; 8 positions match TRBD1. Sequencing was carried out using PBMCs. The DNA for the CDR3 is TGCGCCAGCAGCCACGGACAGGGCGGCCAGCCCCAGCATTTT. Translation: CASSHGQGGQPQHF.